Below, 4 T cell receptor beta chains from the same sample are listed, as sequenced in a study of T cells expressing NK-cell markers. TCRdb re-analyzed the 5' RACE reads; it lists each CDR3 protein once, without DNA. The table lists 400,000 to 500,000 distinct CDR3 sequences. The source material was blood T cells: a sorted CD56 or NKG2C T cell subset, CD4+ or CD8+ T cells, or bulk PBMC T cells (not recorded which). All receptors derive from a woman between 18 and 69 years old in good health.

This sequence joins TRBV10-3 and TRBJ2-3; as DNA is missing, the TRBD2 call by TCRdb cannot be tested. Germline V gene sequence: CDR1 ENHRY, CDR2 SYGVKD. This CDR3 contains 14 residues. The CDR3 spells CATRAGFYTDTQYF.

This chain uses TRBV6-1 with TRBJ2-2; with no DNA, the TCRdb D assignment of TRBD1 cannot be verified. CDR3 length equals 15 residues. CDR1 is MNHNS and CDR2 is SASEGT in the germline V gene. The CDR3: CASSTGVRDVGELFF.

The V gene is TRBV29-1, the J gene TRBJ2-7; lacking DNA, the TRBD1 call made by TCRdb goes unchecked. Germline V lookup: CDR1 SQVTM, CDR2 ANQGSEA. The CDR3 length is 15 residues. CDR3 amino acids: CSVESRGGEYNEQYF.

The rearrangement links TRBV18 to TRBJ2-1. CDR3 length: 13 amino acids. CDR1 is KGHSH and CDR2 is LQKENI in the germline V gene. CDR3 residues: CASSPPGGNEQFF.